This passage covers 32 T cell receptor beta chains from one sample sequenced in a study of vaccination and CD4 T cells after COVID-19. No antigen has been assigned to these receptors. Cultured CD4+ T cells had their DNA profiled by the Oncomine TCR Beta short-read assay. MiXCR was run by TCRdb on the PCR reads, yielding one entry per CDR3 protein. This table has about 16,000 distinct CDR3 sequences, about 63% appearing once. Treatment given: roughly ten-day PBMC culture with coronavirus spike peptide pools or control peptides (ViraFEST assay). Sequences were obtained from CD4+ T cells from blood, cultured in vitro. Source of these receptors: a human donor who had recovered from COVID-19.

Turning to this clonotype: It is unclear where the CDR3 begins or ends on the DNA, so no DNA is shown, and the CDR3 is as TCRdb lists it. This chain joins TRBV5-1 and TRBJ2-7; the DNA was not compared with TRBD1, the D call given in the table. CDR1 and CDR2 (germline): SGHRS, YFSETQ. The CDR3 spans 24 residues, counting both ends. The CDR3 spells CASTNQTSMYLCASSPGQAYEQYF.

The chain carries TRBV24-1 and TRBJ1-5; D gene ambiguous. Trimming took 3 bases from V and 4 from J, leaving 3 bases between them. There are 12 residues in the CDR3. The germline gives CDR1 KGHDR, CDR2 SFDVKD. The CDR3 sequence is CATSDANQPQHF. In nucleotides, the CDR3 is TGTGCCACCAGTGATGCGAATCAGCCCCAGCATTTT.

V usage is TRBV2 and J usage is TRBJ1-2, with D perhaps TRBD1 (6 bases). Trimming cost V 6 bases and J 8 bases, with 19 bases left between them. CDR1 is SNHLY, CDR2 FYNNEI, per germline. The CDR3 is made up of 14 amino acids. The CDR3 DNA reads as TGTGCCAGCAGGGAAATAGCAGGGGTAGGGGGCTACACCTTC. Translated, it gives CASREIAGVGGYTF.

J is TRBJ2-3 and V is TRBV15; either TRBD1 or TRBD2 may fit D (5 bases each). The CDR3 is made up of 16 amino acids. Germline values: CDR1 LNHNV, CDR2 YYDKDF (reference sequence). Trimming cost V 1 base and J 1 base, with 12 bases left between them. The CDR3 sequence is CATSRAEGRGTDTQYF. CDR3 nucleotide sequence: TGTGCCACCAGCAGAGCAGAGGGACGGGGCACAGATACGCAGTATTTT.

The CDR3 DNA is TGTGCCAGCAGCTTAAGGGACAGGAACACCGGGGAGCTGTTTTTT. The encoded protein is CASSLRDRNTGELFF. The chain joins TRBV7-3 to TRBJ2-2; 7 bases align to TRBD1. V was clipped by 1 base and J by 1 base; unmatched bases: 0. Germline lookup yields CDR1 SGHTA and CDR2 FQGTGA. The CDR3 contains 15 residues.

This CDR3 reads CSAPGQGQYNYGYTF. The DNA for the CDR3 is TGCAGTGCTCCGGGACAGGGGCAGTATAACTATGGCTACACCTTC. This chain links TRBV20-1 with TRBJ1-2, with TRBD1 matching over 10 bases. Germline V lookup: CDR1 DFQATT, CDR2 SNEGSKA (reference sequence). This CDR3 contains 15 residues. V gave up 5 bases and J gave up 1 base; unmatched junction bases: 7.

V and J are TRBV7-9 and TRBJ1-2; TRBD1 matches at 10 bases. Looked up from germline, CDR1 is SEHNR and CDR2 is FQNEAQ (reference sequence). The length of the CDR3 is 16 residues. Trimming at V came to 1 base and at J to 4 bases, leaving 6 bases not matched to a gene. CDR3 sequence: CASSLGDRGASYGYTF. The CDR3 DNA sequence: TGTGCCAGCAGCTTAGGGGACAGGGGAGCGAGCTATGGCTACACCTTC.

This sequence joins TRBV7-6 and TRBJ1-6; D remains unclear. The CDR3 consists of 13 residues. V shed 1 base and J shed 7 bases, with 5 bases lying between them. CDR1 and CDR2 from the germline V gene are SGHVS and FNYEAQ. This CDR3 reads CASSLVGNSPLHF. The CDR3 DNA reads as TGTGCCAGCAGCTTAGTCGGGAATTCACCCCTCCACTTT.

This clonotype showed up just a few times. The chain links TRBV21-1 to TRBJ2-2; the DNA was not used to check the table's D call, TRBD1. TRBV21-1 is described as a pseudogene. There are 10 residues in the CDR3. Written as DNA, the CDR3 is TGTGCCACCCGGACAGGGGAGCTGTTTTTT. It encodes CATRTGELFF.

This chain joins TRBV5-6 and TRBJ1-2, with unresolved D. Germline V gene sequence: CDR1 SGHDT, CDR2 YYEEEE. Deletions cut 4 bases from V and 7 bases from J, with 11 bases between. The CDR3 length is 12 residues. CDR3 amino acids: CASSLERIGYTF. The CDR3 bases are TGTGCCAGCAGCCTAGAGAGGATTGGCTACACCTTC.

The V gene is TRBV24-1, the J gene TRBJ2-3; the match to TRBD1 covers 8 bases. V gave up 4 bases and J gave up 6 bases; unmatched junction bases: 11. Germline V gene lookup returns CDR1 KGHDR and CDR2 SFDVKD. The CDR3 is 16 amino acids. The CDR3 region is CATSDLLTGGRDTQYF. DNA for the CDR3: TGTGCCACCAGTGACCTACTTACAGGGGGTCGGGATACGCAGTATTTT.

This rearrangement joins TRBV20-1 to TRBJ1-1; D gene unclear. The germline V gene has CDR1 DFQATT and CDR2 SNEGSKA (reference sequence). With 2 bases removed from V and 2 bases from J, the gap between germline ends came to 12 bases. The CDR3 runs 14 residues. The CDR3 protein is CSARRSAGNTEAFF. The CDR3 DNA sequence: TGCAGTGCTAGAAGGTCGGCGGGTAACACTGAAGCTTTCTTT.

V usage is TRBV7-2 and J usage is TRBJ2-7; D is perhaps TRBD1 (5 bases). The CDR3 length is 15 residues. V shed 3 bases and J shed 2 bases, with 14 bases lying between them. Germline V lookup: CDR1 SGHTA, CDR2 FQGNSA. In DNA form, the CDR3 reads TGTGCCAGCAGCTTTTTCCCTGGGGCACCCTACGAGCAGTACTTC. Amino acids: CASSFFPGAPYEQYF.

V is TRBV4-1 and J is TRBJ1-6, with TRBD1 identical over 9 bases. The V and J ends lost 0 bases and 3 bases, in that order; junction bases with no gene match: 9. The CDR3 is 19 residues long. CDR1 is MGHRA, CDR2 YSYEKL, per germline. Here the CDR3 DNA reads TGCGCCAGCAGCCAAGACCCCGGGACAGGGCGAAACTATAATTCACCCCTCCACTTT. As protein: CASSQDPGTGRNYNSPLHF.

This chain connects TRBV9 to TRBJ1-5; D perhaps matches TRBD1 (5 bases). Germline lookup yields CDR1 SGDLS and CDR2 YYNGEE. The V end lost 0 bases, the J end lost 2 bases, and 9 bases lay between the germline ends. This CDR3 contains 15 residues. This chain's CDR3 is CASSVDGTGNQPQHF. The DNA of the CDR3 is TGTGCCAGCAGCGTAGATGGGACGGGCAATCAGCCCCAGCATTTT.

DNA for the CDR3: TGTGCCAGCAGCACACCTCCGGGCCTGCGGGAGGAGACCCAGTACTTC. Translation gives CASSTPPGLREETQYF. This chain links TRBV6-1 with TRBJ2-5; 7 bases are a match to TRBD2. CDR1 and CDR2 from the germline V gene are MNHNS and SASEGT. This CDR3 is built from 16 residues. Losses at the gene ends were 6 bases for V and 5 bases for J; bases not matched to a gene: 15.

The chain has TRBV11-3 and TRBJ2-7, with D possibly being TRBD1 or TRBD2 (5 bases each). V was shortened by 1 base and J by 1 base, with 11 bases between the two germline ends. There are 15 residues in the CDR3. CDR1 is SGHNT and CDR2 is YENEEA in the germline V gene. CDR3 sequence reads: CASSLGRDPSYEQYF. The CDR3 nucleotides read TGTGCCAGCAGCTTAGGCCGGGACCCGTCCTACGAGCAGTACTTC.

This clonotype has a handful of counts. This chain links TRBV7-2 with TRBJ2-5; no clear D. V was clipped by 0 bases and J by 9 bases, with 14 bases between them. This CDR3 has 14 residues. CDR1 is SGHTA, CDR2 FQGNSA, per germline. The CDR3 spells CASSLAGRVTAQYF. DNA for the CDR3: TGTGCCAGCAGCTTAGCCGGGCGAGTAACGGCCCAGTACTTC.

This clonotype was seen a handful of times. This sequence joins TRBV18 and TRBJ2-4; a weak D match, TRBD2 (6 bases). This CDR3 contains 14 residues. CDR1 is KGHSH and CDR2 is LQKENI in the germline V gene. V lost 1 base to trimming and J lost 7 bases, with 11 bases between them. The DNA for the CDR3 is TGTGCCAGCTCACCACAGGAGGGCTCGAACATTCAGTACTTC. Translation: CASSPQEGSNIQYF.

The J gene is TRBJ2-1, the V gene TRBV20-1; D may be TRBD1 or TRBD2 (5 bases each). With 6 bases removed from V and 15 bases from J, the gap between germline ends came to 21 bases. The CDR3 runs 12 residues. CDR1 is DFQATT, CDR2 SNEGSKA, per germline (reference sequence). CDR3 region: CSALNRGVVTFF. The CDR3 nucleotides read TGCAGTGCCCTTAACCGAGGGGTTGTCACGTTCTTC.

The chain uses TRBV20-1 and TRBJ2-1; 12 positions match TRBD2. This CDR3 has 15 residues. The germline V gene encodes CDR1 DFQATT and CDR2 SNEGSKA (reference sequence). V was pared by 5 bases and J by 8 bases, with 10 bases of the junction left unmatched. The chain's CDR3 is CSALPTSGGRDEQFF. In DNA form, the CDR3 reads TGCAGTGCTTTACCGACTAGCGGGGGTCGGGATGAGCAGTTCTTC.

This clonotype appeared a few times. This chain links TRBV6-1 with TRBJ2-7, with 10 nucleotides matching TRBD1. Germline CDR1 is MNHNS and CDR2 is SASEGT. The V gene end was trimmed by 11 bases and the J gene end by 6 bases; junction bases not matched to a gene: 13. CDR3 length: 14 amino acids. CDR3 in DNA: TGTGCCCTCGGCTCGGGGGGACAGGGGCGCGAGCAGTACTTC. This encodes CALGSGGQGREQYF.

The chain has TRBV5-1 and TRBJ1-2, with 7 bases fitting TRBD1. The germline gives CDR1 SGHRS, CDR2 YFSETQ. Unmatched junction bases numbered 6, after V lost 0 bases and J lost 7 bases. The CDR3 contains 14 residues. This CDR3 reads CASSLGAEGAGYTF. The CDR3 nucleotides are TGCGCCAGCAGCTTGGGCGCAGAGGGGGCTGGCTACACCTTC.

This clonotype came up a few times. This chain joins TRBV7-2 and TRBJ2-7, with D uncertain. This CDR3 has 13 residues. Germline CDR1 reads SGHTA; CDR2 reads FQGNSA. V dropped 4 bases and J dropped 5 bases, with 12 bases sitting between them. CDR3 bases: TGTGCCAGCAGCTCATACTACCCCGACGAGCAGTACTTC. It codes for CASSSYYPDEQYF. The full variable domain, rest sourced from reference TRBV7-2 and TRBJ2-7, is GAGVSQSPSNKVTEKGKDVELRCDPISGHTALYWYRQSLGQGLEFLIYFQGNSAPDKSGLPSDRFSAERTGGSVSTLTIQRTQQEDSAVYLCASSSYYPDEQYFGPGTRLTVT.

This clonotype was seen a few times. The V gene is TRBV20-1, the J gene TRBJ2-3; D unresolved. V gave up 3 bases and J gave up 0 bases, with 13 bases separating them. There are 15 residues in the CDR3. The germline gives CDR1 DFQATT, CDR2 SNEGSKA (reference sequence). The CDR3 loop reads CSARKMAPSTDTQYF. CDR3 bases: TGCAGTGCTAGGAAGATGGCCCCTAGCACAGATACGCAGTATTTT.

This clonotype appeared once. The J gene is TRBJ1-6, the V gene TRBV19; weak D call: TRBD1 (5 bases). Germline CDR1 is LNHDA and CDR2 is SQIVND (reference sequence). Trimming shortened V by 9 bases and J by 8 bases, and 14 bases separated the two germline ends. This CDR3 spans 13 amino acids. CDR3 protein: CASHQGQDSPLHF. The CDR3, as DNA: TGTGCCAGCCACCAGGGTCAGGATTCACCCCTCCACTTT.

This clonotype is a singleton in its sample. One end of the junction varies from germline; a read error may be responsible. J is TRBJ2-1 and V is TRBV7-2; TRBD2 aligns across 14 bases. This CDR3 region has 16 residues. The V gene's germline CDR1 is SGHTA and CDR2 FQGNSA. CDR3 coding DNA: TGTGCCAGCAGCATAGCCGGGACTAGCGGGAGCTATGAGCAGTTCTTC. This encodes CASSIAGTSGSYEQFF.

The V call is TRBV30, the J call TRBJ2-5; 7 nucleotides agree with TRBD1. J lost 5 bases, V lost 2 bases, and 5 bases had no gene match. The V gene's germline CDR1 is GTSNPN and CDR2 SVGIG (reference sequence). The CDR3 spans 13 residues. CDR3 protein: CAWSRQGRETQYF. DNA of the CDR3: TGTGCCTGGAGTAGACAGGGTCGGGAGACCCAGTACTTC.

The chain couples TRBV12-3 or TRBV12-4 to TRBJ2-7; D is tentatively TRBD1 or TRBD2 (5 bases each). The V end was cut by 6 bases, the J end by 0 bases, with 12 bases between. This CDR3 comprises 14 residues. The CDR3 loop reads CASRQAGTSYEQYF. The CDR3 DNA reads TGTGCCAGCAGACAGGCCGGGACCTCCTACGAGCAGTACTTC.

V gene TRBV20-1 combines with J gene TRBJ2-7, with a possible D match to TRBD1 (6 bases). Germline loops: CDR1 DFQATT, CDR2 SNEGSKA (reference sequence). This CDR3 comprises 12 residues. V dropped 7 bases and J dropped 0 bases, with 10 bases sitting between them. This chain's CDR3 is CSVKGDSYEQYF. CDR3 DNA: TGCAGTGTGAAGGGGGACTCCTACGAGCAGTACTTC.

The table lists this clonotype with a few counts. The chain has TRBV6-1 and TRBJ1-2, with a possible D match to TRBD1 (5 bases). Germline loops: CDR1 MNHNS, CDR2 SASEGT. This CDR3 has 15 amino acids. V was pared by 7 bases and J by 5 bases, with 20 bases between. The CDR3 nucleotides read TGTGCCAGCACTAAAACCGGGACGGGAACTTATGGCTACACCTTC. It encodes CASTKTGTGTYGYTF.

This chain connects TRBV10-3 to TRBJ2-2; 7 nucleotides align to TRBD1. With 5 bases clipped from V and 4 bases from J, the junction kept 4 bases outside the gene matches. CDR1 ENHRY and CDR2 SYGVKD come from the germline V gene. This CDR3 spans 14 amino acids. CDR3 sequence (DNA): TGTGCCATCAGTTCCGGGACAGTCACCGGGGAGCTGTTTTTT. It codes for CAISSGTVTGELFF.